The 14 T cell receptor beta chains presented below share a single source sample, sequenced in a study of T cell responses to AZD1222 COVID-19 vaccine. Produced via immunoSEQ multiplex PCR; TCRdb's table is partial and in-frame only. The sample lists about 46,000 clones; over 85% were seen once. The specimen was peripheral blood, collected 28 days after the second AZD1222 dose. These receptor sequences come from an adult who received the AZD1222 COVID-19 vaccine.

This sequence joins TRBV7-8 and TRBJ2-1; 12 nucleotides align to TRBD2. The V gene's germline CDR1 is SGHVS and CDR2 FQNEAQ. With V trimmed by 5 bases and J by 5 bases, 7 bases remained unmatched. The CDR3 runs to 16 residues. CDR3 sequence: CASSLTSGRTNNEQFF. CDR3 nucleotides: TGTGCCAGCAGCCTCACTAGCGGGAGGACGAACAATGAGCAGTTCTTC.

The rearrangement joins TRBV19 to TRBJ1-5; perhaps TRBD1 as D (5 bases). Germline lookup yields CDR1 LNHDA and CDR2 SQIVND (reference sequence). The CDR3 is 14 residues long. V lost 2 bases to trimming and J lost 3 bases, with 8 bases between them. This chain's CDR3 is CASSISGYNQPQHF. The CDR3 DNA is TGTGCCAGTAGTATATCAGGGTACAATCAGCCCCAGCATTTT.

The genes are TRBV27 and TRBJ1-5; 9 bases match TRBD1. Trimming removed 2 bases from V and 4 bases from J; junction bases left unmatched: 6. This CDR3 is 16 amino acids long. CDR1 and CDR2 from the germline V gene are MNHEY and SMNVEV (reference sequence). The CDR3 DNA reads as TGTGCCAGCAGTTTAACGGGACAGGGTCGAAATCAGCCCCAGCATTTT. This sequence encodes CASSLTGQGRNQPQHF.

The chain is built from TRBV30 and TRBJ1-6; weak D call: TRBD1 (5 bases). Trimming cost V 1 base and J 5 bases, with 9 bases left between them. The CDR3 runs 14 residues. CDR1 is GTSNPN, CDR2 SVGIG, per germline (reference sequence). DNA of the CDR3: TGTGCCTGGAGTGCCAGGGCCCATAATTCACCCCTCCACTTT. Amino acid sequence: CAWSARAHNSPLHF.

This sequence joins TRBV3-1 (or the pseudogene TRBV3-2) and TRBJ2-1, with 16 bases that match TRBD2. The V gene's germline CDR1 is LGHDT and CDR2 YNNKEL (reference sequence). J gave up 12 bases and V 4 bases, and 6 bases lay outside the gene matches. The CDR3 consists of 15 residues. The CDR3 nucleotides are TGTGCCAGCAGCCCCGGGACTAGCGGGAGGGCCACGCAGTTCTTC. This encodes CASSPGTSGRATQFF.

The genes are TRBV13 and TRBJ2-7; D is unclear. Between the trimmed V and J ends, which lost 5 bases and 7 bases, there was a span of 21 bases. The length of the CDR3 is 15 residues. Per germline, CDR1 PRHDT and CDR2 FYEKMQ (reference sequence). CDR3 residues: CASSPGRLPTEEQYF. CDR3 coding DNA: TGTGCCAGCAGCCCAGGTCGGCTACCGACGGAGGAGCAGTACTTC.

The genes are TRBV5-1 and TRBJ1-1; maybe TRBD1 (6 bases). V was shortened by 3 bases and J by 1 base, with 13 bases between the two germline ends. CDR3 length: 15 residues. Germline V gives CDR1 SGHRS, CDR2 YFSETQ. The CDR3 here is CASSSFQGQNTEAFF. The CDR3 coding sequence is TGCGCCAGCAGCTCCTTCCAGGGGCAGAACACTGAAGCTTTCTTT.

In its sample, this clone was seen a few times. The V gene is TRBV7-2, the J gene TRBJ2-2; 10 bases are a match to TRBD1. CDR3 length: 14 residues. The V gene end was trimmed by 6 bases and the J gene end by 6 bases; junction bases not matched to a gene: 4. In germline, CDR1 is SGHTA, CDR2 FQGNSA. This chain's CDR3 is CASSYGQGAGELFF. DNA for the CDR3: TGTGCCAGCAGTTACGGACAGGGGGCCGGGGAGCTGTTTTTT.

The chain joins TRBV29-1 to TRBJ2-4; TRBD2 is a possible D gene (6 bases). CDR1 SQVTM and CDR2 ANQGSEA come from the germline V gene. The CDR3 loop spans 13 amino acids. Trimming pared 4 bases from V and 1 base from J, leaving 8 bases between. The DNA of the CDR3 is TGCAGCGTTGTTCTAGCGGCCAAAAACATTCAGTACTTC. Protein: CSVVLAAKNIQYF. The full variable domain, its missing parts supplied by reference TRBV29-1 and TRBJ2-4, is SAVISQKPSRDICQRGTSLTIQCQVDSQVTMMFWYRQQPGQSLTLIATANQGSEATYESGFVIDKFPISRPNLTFSTLTVSNMSPEDSSIYLCSVVLAAKNIQYFGAGTRLSVL.

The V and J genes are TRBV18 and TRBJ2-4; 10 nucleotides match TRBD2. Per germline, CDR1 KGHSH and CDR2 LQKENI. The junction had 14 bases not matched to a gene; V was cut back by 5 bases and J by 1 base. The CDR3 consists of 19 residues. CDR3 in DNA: TGTGCCAGCTCAGCCCTGGGGCCTAGCGGGAGAGAGGCCAAAAACATTCAGTACTTC. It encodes CASSALGPSGREAKNIQYF.

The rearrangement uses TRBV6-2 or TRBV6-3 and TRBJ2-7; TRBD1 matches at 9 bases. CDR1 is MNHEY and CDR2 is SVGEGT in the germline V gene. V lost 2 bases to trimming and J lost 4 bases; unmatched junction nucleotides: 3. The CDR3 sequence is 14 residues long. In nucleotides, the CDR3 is TGTGCCAGCAGTTACCAGACAGGGGGTTACGAGCAGTACTTC. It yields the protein CASSYQTGGYEQYF.

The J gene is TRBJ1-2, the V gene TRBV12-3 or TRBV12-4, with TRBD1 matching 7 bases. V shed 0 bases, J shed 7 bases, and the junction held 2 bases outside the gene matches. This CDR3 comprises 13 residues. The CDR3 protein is CASSLATGFGYTF. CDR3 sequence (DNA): TGTGCCAGCAGTTTAGCGACAGGGTTTGGCTACACCTTC.

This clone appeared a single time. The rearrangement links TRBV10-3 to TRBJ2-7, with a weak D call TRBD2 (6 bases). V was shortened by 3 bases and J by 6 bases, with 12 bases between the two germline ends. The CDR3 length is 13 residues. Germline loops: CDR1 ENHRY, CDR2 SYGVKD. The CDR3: CAISDGGPGEQYF. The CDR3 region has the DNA TGTGCCATCAGTGACGGGGGTCCGGGCGAGCAGTACTTC.

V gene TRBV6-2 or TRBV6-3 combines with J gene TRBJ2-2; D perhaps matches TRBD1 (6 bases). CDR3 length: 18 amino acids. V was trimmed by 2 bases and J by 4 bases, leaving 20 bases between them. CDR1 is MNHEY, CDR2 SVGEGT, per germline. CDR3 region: CASSYLNTGTPITGELFF. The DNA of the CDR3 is TGTGCCAGCAGTTACCTAAACACCGGGACACCTATCACCGGGGAGCTGTTTTTT.